The next 19 T cell receptor beta chains were all read from a single sample in a study of T cell changes during pregnancy in multiple sclerosis. Profiling relied on immunoSEQ multiplex PCR, and the TCRdb table lists in-frame clones only, not all of them. The sample lists around 57,000 clones, around 91% occurring once. Source: peripheral blood, taken in the third trimester of pregnancy. The receptor set was obtained from a female donor in good health, enrolled as a control in a pregnancy study.

The rearrangement uses TRBV19 and TRBJ2-1; 8 nucleotides align to TRBD2. This CDR3 is built from 15 residues. Germline CDR1 is LNHDA and CDR2 is SQIVND (reference sequence). Trimming took 3 bases from V and 9 from J; bases not matched to a gene: 10. The CDR3 DNA reads as TGTGCCAGTAGTATCCCGGGACTAGGAGTTGGTGAGCAGTTCTTC. Residues: CASSIPGLGVGEQFF.

The rearrangement links TRBV5-6 to TRBJ1-2; D not resolved. Germline V gene data show CDR1 as SGHDT and CDR2 as YYEEEE. V lost 6 bases, J lost 5 bases, and 11 bases lay in between. The length of the CDR3 is 12 residues. CDR3 sequence reads: CASTRDSYGYTF. CDR3 coding DNA: TGTGCCAGCACCCGAGACTCTTATGGCTACACCTTC.

The sample holds a few counts of this clone. The chain has TRBV4-3 and TRBJ2-5, with TRBD2 identical over 10 bases. Germline V CDR1 and CDR2: LGHNA, YSLEER. The CDR3 length is 14 residues. V was clipped by 3 bases and J by 3 bases; unmatched bases: 1. The CDR3 here is CASSHGLAEETQYF. DNA for the CDR3: TGCGCCAGCAGCCACGGACTAGCGGAAGAGACCCAGTACTTC.

The CDR3: CAWSVRDGRAFF. CDR3 DNA sequence: TGTGCCTGGAGTGTACGAGACGGGAGAGCTTTCTTT. The rearrangement joins TRBV30 to TRBJ1-1; D unclear. Trimming removed 0 bases at V and 10 bases at J, with 12 bases between. The CDR3 sequence is 12 residues long. Germline V gene lookup returns CDR1 GTSNPN and CDR2 SVGIG (reference sequence).

The rearrangement joins TRBV6-1 to TRBJ2-2; D not certain. CDR1 is MNHNS and CDR2 is SASEGT in the germline V gene. Trimming left V 10 bases short and J 6 bases short, with 9 bases between. CDR3 length equals 11 residues. The CDR3 protein is CANQHPGELFF. The CDR3 DNA follows: TGTGCCAACCAACACCCCGGGGAGCTGTTTTTT.

Worth noting for this clone: No DNA is shown, since the ends of the CDR3 on it are uncertain; the CDR3 is the one TCRdb lists. The chain recombines TRBV6-5 with TRBJ2-7; the table's D call, TRBD2, was not checked against the DNA. Germline-derived CDR1 and CDR2 are MNHEY and SVGAGI. Inclusive of both ends, the CDR3 amounts to 15 amino acids. CDR3 sequence reads: CASSSSKQGGYEQYF.

Remarks on this clone: The junction shows a germline mismatch at one end, possibly a read error. The chain links TRBV6-1 to TRBJ1-1; TRBD1 might be the D (5 bases). The CDR3 extends over 13 amino acids. Germline CDR1 reads MNHNS; CDR2 reads SASEGT. This CDR3 reads CASSEAGGTGAFF. Here the CDR3 DNA reads TGTGCCAGCAGTGAAGCCGGGGGAACTGGAGCTTTCTTT.

The chain combines TRBV27 with TRBJ1-4, with a possible D match to TRBD1 (5 bases). The germline V gene encodes CDR1 MNHEY and CDR2 SMNVEV (reference sequence). This CDR3 spans 15 amino acids. Trimming removed 9 bases at V and 5 bases at J, with 19 bases between. In DNA form, the CDR3 reads TGTGCCAGTTCGAAGGGGTGGAGTCGAAATGAAAAACTGTTTTTT. Amino acids: CASSKGWSRNEKLFF.

This rearrangement joins TRBV5-5 to TRBJ1-2, with D possibly TRBD1 on 5 matching bases. In germline, CDR1 is SGHKS, CDR2 YYEKEE (reference sequence). With 0 bases removed from V and 10 bases from J, the gap between germline ends came to 16 bases. The CDR3 spans 14 residues. Here the CDR3 reads CASSLAARAATYTF. The CDR3 bases are TGTGCCAGCAGCTTGGCCGCCAGGGCCGCAACCTACACCTTC. The entire variable domain, with the rest obtained from reference TRBV5-5 and TRBJ1-2, is as follows: DAGVTQSPTHLIKTRGQQVTLRCSPISGHKSVSWYQQVLGQGPQFIFQYYEKEERGRGNFPDRFSARQFPNYSSELNVNALLLGDSALYLCASSLAARAATYTFGSGTRLTVV.

V gene TRBV5-4 combines with J gene TRBJ2-7, with D tentatively TRBD2 (5 bases). Germline V gene sequence: CDR1 SGHNT, CDR2 YYREEE (reference sequence). CDR3 size: 13 residues. Trimming took 5 bases from V and 3 from J, leaving 12 bases between them. In DNA, the CDR3 is TGTGCCAGCAGTTACAGCGGAAACTACGAGCAGTACTTC. Protein: CASSYSGNYEQYF.

The chain combines TRBV11-2 with TRBJ2-1; D gene ambiguous. Germline values: CDR1 SGHAT, CDR2 FQNNGV. With 7 bases removed from V and 4 bases from J, the gap between germline ends came to 11 bases. This CDR3 has 13 amino acids. CDR3 region: CASTKELYNEQFF. The CDR3 coding sequence is TGTGCCAGCACCAAGGAGTTATACAATGAGCAGTTCTTC.

V usage is TRBV11-2 and J usage is TRBJ2-7; D unresolved. The ends were cut back, 5 bases at V and 5 bases at J, with 13 bases in the middle. The CDR3 has 13 residues. Germline CDR1 reads SGHAT; CDR2 reads FQNNGV. CDR3 DNA: TGTGCCAGCAGCCTGGGCCCAGGCCACGAGCAGTACTTC. It translates to CASSLGPGHEQYF. Complete variable domain (other parts from reference TRBV11-2 and TRBJ2-7): EAGVAQSPRYKIIEKRQSVAFWCNPISGHATLYWYQQILGQGPKLLIQFQNNGVVDDSQLPKDRFSAERLKGVDSTLKIQPAKLEDSAVYLCASSLGPGHEQYFGPGTRLTVT.

The chain links TRBV7-2 to TRBJ1-5; TRBD1 aligns across 9 bases. J lost 6 bases, V lost 2 bases, and 5 bases had no gene match. The CDR3 is made up of 15 amino acids. Germline lookup yields CDR1 SGHTA and CDR2 FQGNSA. The CDR3 loop reads CASSLQGTGIQPQHF. The CDR3 bases are TGTGCCAGCAGCTTACAAGGGACAGGGATTCAGCCCCAGCATTTT.

The rearrangement uses TRBV5-4 and TRBJ2-3; the match to TRBD1 covers 9 bases. The V and J ends lost 0 bases and 1 base, in that order; junction bases with no gene match: 3. The CDR3 is 16 amino acids. Germline CDR1 is SGHNT and CDR2 is YYREEE (reference sequence). The CDR3 sequence is CASSLEGQGRTDTQYF. The CDR3 DNA reads as TGTGCCAGCAGCTTGGAGGGACAGGGCCGCACAGATACGCAGTATTTT. The full variable domain, completed using reference TRBV5-4 and TRBJ2-3, is ETGVTQSPTHLIKTRGQQVTLRCSSQSGHNTVSWYQQALGQGPQFIFQYYREEENGRGNFPPRFSGLQFPNYSSELNVNALELDDSALYLCASSLEGQGRTDTQYFGPGTRLTVL.

This rearrangement joins TRBV5-8 to TRBJ2-2, with D perhaps TRBD2 (6 bases). The CDR3 has 14 residues. V lost 3 bases and J lost 1, with 7 bases in between. CDR1 is SGHTS and CDR2 is YDEGEE in the germline V gene. CDR3 residues: CASSYGGNTGELFF. DNA of the CDR3: TGTGCCAGCAGCTACGGGGGGAACACCGGGGAGCTGTTTTTT.

CDR3 sequence (DNA): TGTGCCAGCAGTTTTAACCCGAACTCCAGGGAGGATAGCACAGATACGCAGTATTTT. Its translation is CASSFNPNSREDSTDTQYF. This chain links TRBV28 with TRBJ2-3; a weak D match, TRBD2 (6 bases). The CDR3 is 19 residues long. From germline, CDR1 is MDHEN and CDR2 SYDVKM. The V gene lost 3 bases and the J gene lost 0 bases, with 22 bases spanning the gap.

The rearrangement uses TRBV4-3 and TRBJ2-5; D possibly corresponds to TRBD1 (5 bases). Looked up from germline, CDR1 is LGHNA and CDR2 is YSLEER. CDR3 length: 17 amino acids. V was shortened by 0 bases and J by 2 bases, with 16 bases between the two germline ends. The CDR3 here is CASSQDLNHRPQETQYF. As DNA, the CDR3 is TGCGCCAGCAGCCAAGACCTAAACCACAGGCCTCAAGAGACCCAGTACTTC.

The V gene is TRBV9, the J gene TRBJ1-6; D remains ambiguous. Trimming took off 3 bases at V and 0 bases at J, with 7 bases between the two ends. The germline V gene encodes CDR1 SGDLS and CDR2 YYNGEE. The CDR3 totals 15 residues. The DNA of the CDR3 is TGTGCCAGCAGCGGTGTCAGCTCCTATAATTCACCCCTCCACTTT. The encoded protein is CASSGVSSYNSPLHF.

The rearrangement uses TRBV28 and TRBJ2-5; D not certain. Trimming removed 4 bases at V and 9 bases at J, with 9 bases between. The CDR3 length is 11 residues. Germline assignment: CDR1 MDHEN and CDR2 SYDVKM. CDR3 DNA sequence: TGTGCCAGCAGTTCGACATTCGCCCAGTACTTC. It translates to CASSSTFAQYF.